This TCR beta chain was obtained from a study of blood T cell repertoires in COVID-19 (dated by TCRdb to the early 2020s). Background on the whole study: The collaborator samples originated in the United States, Italy and Spain and spanned the acute and convalescent phases of COVID-19. The material from the prospective study consisted of cDNA or gDNA derived from T cells, B-cell-depleted T cells, or PBMCs. The repertoires were released in a freely available public database intended as a resource for research on the immune response to SARS-CoV-2. The samples were drawn from the first 160 participants of the ongoing ImmuneRACE study and from some 1,300 subjects provided by 6 global collaborators. Nearly every sample came with metadata listing a de-identified subject ID, COVID-19 status, age in years and sex. Where available, HLA class I and class II types were obtained from metadata supplied by the sample provider rather than from assay-based typing. The dataset comprised deeply sampled blood TCRbeta repertoires from subjects exposed to, actively infected with, or recovered from COVID-19.

Inclusive of the bounding cysteine and phenylalanine, the CDR3 is 18 residues long. Only the CDR3 part of the read is kept: 54 bases, read in frame from the first base. Trimming takes 4 bases off V and 0 bases off J; junction bases not matched to a gene: 11. The germline V gene provides CDR1 MDHEN and CDR2 SYDVKM. Each collaborating institution followed its own protocols to collect whole blood in K2EDTA tubes. For TCRbeta analysis, collaborators shipped samples as frozen whole blood, isolated PBMCs, or DNA extracted from either of those sample types. The immunoSEQ Assay, a bias-controlled multiplex PCR, was used to amplify TCRbeta CDR3 regions from genomic DNA. Turning to the authors' computational methods: Within the assay, amplification of reference gene primers was used to estimate how many nucleated cells each sample contained. To quantify the absolute abundance of each unique TCRbeta CDR3 rearrangement, sequence reads were collapsed and filtered. For each sample, productive Simpson clonality was calculated by taking the square root of Simpson's diversity index across productive rearrangements. TCRdb obtained this table from immuneACCESS and retained in-frame rearrangements with V and J assigned. These tables miss some clones; where compared with another copy, unresolved V genes account for less than half of the shortfall, and the remainder is unexplained. That table furnishes V, J and clone size, whereas the DNA furnished D and trimming. The sample table records about 100,000 clones; about 87% of these occur just once. Jointly, the top ten make up 3% of the sample.

In the case of this clone: Its recognized antigen is unknown. Base qualities are not at hand, and no much larger clone is one base apart.

Broad study findings and their caveats: The quantity of clinical and demographic metadata differed by source and by participant and was supplied without curation.

Sample: peripheral blood. The sequence is built from TRBV28 and TRBJ1-5, with 8 junctional bases fitting TRBD1. The sequence derives from a man aged 45-65 years with active or convalescent COVID-19. The CDR3 sequence is CASSSTGTGAYSNQPQHF. The DNA sequence is as follows: TGTGCCAGCAGTTCCACCGGGACAGGAGCTTATAGCAATCAGCCCCAGCATTTT.